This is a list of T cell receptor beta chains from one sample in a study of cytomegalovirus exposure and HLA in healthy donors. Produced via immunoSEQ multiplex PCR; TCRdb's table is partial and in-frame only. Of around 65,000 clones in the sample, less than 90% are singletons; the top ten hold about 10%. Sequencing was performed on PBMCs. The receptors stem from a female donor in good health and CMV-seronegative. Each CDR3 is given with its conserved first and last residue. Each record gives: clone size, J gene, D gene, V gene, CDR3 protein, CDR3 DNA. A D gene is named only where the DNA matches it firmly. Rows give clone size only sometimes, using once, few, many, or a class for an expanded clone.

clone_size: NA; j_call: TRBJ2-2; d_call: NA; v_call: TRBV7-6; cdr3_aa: CASSWEGGAAGELFF; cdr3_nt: TGTGCCAGCAGCTGGGAAGGGGGGGCCGCCGGGGAGCTGTTTTTT
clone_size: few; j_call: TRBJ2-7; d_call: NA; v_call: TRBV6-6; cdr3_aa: CASRQVYEQYF; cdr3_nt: TGTGCCAGTAGACAGGTTTACGAGCAGTACTTC
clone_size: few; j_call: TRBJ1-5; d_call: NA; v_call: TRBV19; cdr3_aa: CASSITRDQPQHF; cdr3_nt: TGTGCCAGTAGTATTACTCGGGATCAGCCCCAGCATTTT
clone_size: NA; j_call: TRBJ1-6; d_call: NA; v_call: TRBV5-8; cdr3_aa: CASSFWQGNSPLHF; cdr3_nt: TGTGCCAGCAGCTTTTGGCAGGGAAATTCACCCCTCCACTTT
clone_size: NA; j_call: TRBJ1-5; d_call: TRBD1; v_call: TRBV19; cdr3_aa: CASSIRQGFNNQPQHF; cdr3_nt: TGTGCCAGTAGTATCCGACAGGGTTTTAACAATCAGCCCCAGCATTTT
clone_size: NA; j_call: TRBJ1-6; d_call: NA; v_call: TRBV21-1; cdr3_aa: CASRSVRDSRYNSPLHF; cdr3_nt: TGTGCCAGCAGAAGTGTCCGGGACAGTCGCTATAATTCACCCCTCCACTTT
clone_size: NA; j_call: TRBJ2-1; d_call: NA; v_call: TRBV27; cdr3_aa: CASTFLTGNEQFF; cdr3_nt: TGTGCCAGCACCTTCCTTACGGGCAATGAGCAGTTCTTC
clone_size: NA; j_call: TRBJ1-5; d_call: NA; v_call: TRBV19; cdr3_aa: CASTSAEGNQPQHF; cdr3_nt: NA
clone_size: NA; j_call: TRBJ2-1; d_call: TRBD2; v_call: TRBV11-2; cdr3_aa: CASSLPSGGDEQFF; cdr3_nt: TGTGCCAGCAGCTTACCTAGCGGGGGGGATGAGCAGTTCTTC
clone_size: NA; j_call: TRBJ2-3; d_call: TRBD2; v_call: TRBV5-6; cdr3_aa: CASSDAGRGGGTDTQYF; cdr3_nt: TGTGCCAGCAGCGACGCGGGGAGGGGAGGAGGAACAGATACGCAGTATTTT
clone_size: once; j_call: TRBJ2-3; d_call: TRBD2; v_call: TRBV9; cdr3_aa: CASSFSRGGTDTQYF; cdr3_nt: TGTGCCAGCAGCTTTTCGCGGGGGGGCACAGATACGCAGTATTTT
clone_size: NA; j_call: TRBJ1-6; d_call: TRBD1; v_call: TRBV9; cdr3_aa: CASSVDEDRVASPLHF; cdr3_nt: TGTGCCAGCAGCGTAGACGAGGACAGGGTTGCTTCACCCCTCCACTTT
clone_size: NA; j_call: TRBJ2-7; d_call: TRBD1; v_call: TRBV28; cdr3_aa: CASSLPGTGVGEQYF; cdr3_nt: TGTGCCAGCAGTTTACCCGGGACAGGGGTCGGCGAGCAGTACTTC
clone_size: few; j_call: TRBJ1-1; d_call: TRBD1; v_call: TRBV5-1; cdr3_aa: CASSLQGASGDMNTEAFF; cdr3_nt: TGCGCCAGCAGCTTACAGGGGGCTTCAGGAGACATGAACACTGAAGCTTTCTTT
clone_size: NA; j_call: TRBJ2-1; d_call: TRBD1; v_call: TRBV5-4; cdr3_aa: CASSFDRGHYNEQFF; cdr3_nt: TGTGCCAGCAGCTTCGACAGGGGCCATTACAATGAGCAGTTCTTC
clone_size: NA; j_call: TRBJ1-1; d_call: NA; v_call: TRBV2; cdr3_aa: CASRSGRLNTEAFF; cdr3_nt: TGTGCCAGCAGGAGCGGCCGTTTGAACACTGAAGCTTTCTTT
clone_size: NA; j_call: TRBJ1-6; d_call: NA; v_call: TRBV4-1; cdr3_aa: CASSHDGVYNSPLHF; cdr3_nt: TGCGCCAGCAGCCACGACGGAGTTTATAATTCACCCCTCCACTTT
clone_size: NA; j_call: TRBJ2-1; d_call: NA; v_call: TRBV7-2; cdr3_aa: CASSFLNEQFF; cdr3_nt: TGTGCCAGCAGCTTCCTCAATGAGCAGTTCTTC
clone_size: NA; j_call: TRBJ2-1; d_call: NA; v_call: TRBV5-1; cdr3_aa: CASSFAPITLALEDNEQFF; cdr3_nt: TGCGCCAGCAGCTTCGCCCCGATCACTCTAGCCCTGGAAGACAATGAGCAGTTCTTC
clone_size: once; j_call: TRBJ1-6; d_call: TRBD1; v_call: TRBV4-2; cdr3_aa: CASSQGTGYNSPLHF; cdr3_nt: TGTGCCAGCAGCCAAGGGACAGGGTATAATTCACCCCTCCACTTT
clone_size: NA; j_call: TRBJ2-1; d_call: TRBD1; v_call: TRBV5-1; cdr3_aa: CASSLWDRGVGEQFF; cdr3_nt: TGCGCCAGCAGCTTGTGGGACAGGGGGGTCGGTGAGCAGTTCTTC
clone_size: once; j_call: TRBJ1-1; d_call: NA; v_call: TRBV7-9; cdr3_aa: CASSVGTLLGLNTEAFF; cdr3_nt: TGTGCCAGCAGCGTCGGGACACTTTTGGGCCTTAACACTGAAGCTTTCTTT
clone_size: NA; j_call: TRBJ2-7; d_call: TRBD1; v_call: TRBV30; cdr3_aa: CACGTGSPWEQYF; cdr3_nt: TGTGCCTGTGGGACAGGGAGCCCTTGGGAGCAGTACTTC
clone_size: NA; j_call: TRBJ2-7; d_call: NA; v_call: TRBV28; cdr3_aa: CASRTIYEQYF; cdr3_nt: TGTGCCAGCAGGACTATTTACGAGCAGTACTTC
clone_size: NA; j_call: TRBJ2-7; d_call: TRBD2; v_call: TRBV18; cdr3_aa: CASSSGLARSYEQYF; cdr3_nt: TGTGCCAGCTCATCCGGACTAGCGAGGTCCTACGAGCAGTACTTC
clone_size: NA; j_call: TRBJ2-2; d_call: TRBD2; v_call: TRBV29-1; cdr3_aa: CSVKLAGGPGELFF; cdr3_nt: TGCAGCGTGAAACTAGCGGGGGGGCCCGGGGAGCTGTTTTTT